The rows below give T cell receptor beta chains drawn from one sample of a study of T cells after posttransplantation cyclophosphamide. The data were produced by immunoSEQ multiplex PCR, yet TCRdb's version contains in-frame clones alone and is incomplete. The sample lists over 100 clones; 55% to 75% were seen once. The specimen was CD8+ T cells sorted from PBMCs, collected after an allogeneic stem cell transplant with post-transplant cyclophosphamide. The source is a female patient between 30 and 39 years old who received an allogeneic stem cell transplant from a related donor, was CMV-positive, and had no GVHD. A share of the T cells may be of graft donor origin. CDR3s include the opening cysteine and the closing phenylalanine or tryptophan. D genes are given only for firm matches. Where a row states a size, it is once, few, many or the class of an expanded clone; other rows omit it.

TRBV27,TRBJ2-7,NA,NA,TGTGCCAGCAGTTTATCAGGGGACAACGAGCAGTACTTC,CASSLSGDNEQYF
TRBV5-1,TRBJ1-2,NA,TRBD1,TGCGCCAGCAGCCGAATAACAGGGGCCTATGGCTACACCTTC,CASSRITGAYGYTF
TRBV5-1,TRBJ1-2,NA,NA,TGCGCCAGCAGCTTGGCAAGAAACGGACAGCTACTCTATGGCTACACCTTC,CASSLARNGQLLYGYTF
TRBV16,TRBJ1-5,NA,NA,TGTGCCAGCAGCCAATCGGGGGGGGCGATGAGCAATCAGCCCCAGCATTTT,CASSQSGGAMSNQPQHF
TRBV7-9,TRBJ2-3,once,NA,TGTGCCAGCAGCTTGCGGGGGCGCAGCACAGATACGCAGTATTTT,CASSLRGRSTDTQYF
TRBV7-9,TRBJ2-4,few,NA,TGTGCCAGCACCGCTGGGGGGGCGGCCAAAAACATTCAGTACTTC,CASTAGGAAKNIQYF
TRBV27,TRBJ2-1,NA,NA,TGTGCCAGCCGCCCGGGGAACAACGAGCAGTTCTTC,CASRPGNNEQFF
TRBV7-8,TRBJ1-2,NA,NA,TGTGCCAGCACCCTAGGGAGGCGAGACAACCGCTATGGCTACACCTTC,CASTLGRRDNRYGYTF
TRBV4-1,TRBJ1-6,NA,TRBD1,TGCGCCAGCAGCCCCCGGGACAGAAATTCACCCCTCCACTTT,CASSPRDRNSPLHF
TRBV11-2,TRBJ1-1,NA,NA,TGTGCCAGCAGCACCCGGACAGAGGGCACTGAAGCTTTCTTT,CASSTRTEGTEAFF